These 10 T cell receptor beta chains were all obtained from the same sample, sequenced in a study of post-analysis software for immune sequencing data (dated by TCRdb to 2015 to 2017). What the study reported, not specific to this receptor: Patients showed significantly higher frequencies than controls for roughly 5 TRBV segments, among them TRBV5-6, TRBV5-1 and TRBV20-1.

Receptors were amplified or captured by PCR. The sample was run on an Illumina HiSeq 2500. To reduce PCR and sequencing biases, unique molecular identifiers were incorporated into the TCR beta cDNA libraries. In-frame beta chains were kept once TCRdb had trimmed the public reads at Q25 with fastp and called clones with MiXCR. For every CDR3 protein sequence, its rows merge into one entry that carries the most common genes and DNA. Here the sample has 350,000 to 450,000 distinct CDR3 sequences; around a third occur a single time. Around an eighth of the sample goes to the ten largest clones. The antigens for these receptors are not known. Sequencing used blood. These receptors were obtained from a girl aged 5 to 17 with multiple sclerosis.

The V gene is TRBV7-9, the J gene TRBJ2-7; D is uncertain. CDR3 length: 13 residues. CDR1 and CDR2 (germline): SEHNR, FQNEAQ (reference sequence). V shed 2 bases and J shed 2 bases, with 7 bases lying between them. The CDR3, as DNA: TGTGCCAGCAGCTTAATAGCTCCCTACGAGCAGTACTTC. It yields the protein CASSLIAPYEQYF.

This clonotype was observed a few times. The chain employs TRBV29-1 and TRBJ2-5, with 7 bases fitting TRBD2. J lost 4 bases, V lost 5 bases, and 4 bases had no gene match. Germline-derived CDR1 and CDR2 are SQVTM and ANQGSEA. The CDR3 sequence is 12 residues long. As DNA, the CDR3 is TGCAGCGTTTATTCTAGCGGAGAGACCCAGTACTTC. Its translation is CSVYSSGETQYF.

This clonotype was observed a handful of times. V is TRBV7-2 and J is TRBJ2-7; D may be TRBD1 (6 bases). The CDR3 covers 14 residues. Trimming stripped 6 bases from V and 2 bases from J, with 14 bases between. In germline, CDR1 is SGHTA, CDR2 FQGNSA. This CDR3 reads CASRTPDSPYEQYF. The CDR3 nucleotides read TGTGCCAGCAGAACCCCGGACAGCCCCTACGAGCAGTACTTC.

The sample holds a few counts of this clonotype. The gene calls are TRBV5-1 and TRBJ2-5; TRBD1 agrees at 7 bases. Germline CDR1 SGHRS, CDR2 YFSETQ. V lost 4 bases, J lost 5 bases, and 5 bases stayed unmatched. CDR3 length equals 13 residues. This chain's CDR3 is CASSRRQGETQYF. CDR3 coding DNA: TGCGCCAGCAGCCGGAGACAGGGTGAGACCCAGTACTTC.

V usage is TRBV4-1 and J usage is TRBJ2-3; D ambiguous. V was clipped by 1 base and J by 2 bases, with 10 bases between them. This CDR3 contains 15 residues. Per germline, CDR1 MGHRA and CDR2 YSYEKL. CDR3 in amino acids: CASSQGGLPTDTQYF. The CDR3 DNA follows: TGCGCCAGCAGCCAAGGGGGTCTACCCACAGATACGCAGTATTTT.

The rearrangement links TRBV29-1 to TRBJ1-2, with unresolved D. CDR3 length: 12 amino acids. Trimming cost V 7 bases and J 2 bases, with 11 bases left between them. CDR1 is SQVTM, CDR2 ANQGSEA, per germline. The CDR3 nucleotides are TGCAGCGCCGCGACTTGGAACTATGGCTACACCTTC. Protein sequence: CSAATWNYGYTF.

This chain uses TRBV24-1 with TRBJ2-6; D remains ambiguous. V shed 4 bases and J shed 0 bases, with 6 bases lying between them. The CDR3 extends over 15 amino acids. CDR1 is KGHDR and CDR2 is SFDVKD in the germline V gene. The CDR3 DNA reads TGTGCCACCAGTGACGGAGACTCTGGGGCCAACGTCCTGACTTTC. It translates to CATSDGDSGANVLTF.

The V and J genes are TRBV7-2 and TRBJ2-1; the D gene is possibly TRBD1 (5 bases). The germline gives CDR1 SGHTA, CDR2 FQGNSA. CDR3 length equals 14 residues. The V end lost 6 bases, the J end lost 2 bases, and 11 bases lay between the germline ends. CDR3 nucleotides: TGTGCCAGCAGACCCAGGGCGGCCTACAATGAGCAGTTCTTC. As protein: CASRPRAAYNEQFF.

There are a few counts of this clonotype. The chain recombines TRBV29-1 with TRBJ1-2; D remains unclear. Germline CDR1 SQVTM, CDR2 ANQGSEA. The CDR3 runs 10 residues. Between the trimmed V and J ends, which lost 2 bases and 6 bases, there was a span of 4 bases. Written as DNA, the CDR3 is TGCAGCGTTGAACCCCATGGCTACACCTTC. It yields the protein CSVEPHGYTF.

The chain has TRBV5-1 and TRBJ2-1; possible D gene TRBD2, 7 bases. Germline V gene sequence: CDR1 SGHRS, CDR2 YFSETQ. The ends were cut back, 1 base at V and 6 bases at J, with 14 bases in the middle. The CDR3 extends over 15 amino acids. CDR3 in DNA: TGCGCCAGCAGCTTGTTGGGAGGGGGGTTCAATGAGCAGTTCTTC. Translation gives CASSLLGGGFNEQFF.